This T cell receptor (beta chain) was retrieved from a study of shared clonotypes between healthy human individuals. Across the study: The donor group consisted of a couple of women and a few men, aged 18 to 49. Donors had three CD4 naive, three CD4 memory, two CD8 naive and one CD8 memory plate apiece.

Here immunoSEQ multiplex PCR was the method, and the copy in TCRdb shows in-frame clones only, minus some. The table shows fewer than 400,000 clones, with roughly 70% occurring only once. CDR3 length: 16 residues. V was pared by 7 bases and J by 5 bases, with 22 bases between. Germline CDR1 SNHLY, CDR2 FYNNEI. The receptor was derived from a man aged 25-45 years in good health. The chain uses TRBV2 and TRBJ2-3; possibly TRBD2 for D (6 bases). What was sequenced was memory CD4+ T cells sorted from blood. As to subset: CD45RA-negative fraction. CDR3: CASKDARRDRGDTQYF. The CDR3 nucleotides read TGTGCCAGCAAGGACGCCCGGCGGGATAGGGGAGATACGCAGTATTTT.